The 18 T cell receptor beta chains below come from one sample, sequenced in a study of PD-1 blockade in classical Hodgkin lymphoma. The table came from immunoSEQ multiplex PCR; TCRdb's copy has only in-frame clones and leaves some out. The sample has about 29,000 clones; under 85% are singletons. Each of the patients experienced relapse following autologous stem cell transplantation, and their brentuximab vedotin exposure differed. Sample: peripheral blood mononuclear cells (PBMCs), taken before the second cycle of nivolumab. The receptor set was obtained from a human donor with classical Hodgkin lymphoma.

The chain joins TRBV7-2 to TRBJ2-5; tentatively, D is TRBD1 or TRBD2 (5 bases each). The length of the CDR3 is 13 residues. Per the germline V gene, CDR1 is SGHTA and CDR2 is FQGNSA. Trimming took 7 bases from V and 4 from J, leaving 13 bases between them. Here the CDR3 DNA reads TGTGCCAGCATCCGGGGCGGTGGAGAGACCCAGTACTTC. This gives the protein CASIRGGGETQYF.

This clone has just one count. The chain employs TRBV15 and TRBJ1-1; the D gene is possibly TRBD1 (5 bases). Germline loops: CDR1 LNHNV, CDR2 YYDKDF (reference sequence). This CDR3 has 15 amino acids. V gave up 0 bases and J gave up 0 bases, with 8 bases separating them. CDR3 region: CATSRDRGMNTEAFF. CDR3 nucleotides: TGTGCCACCAGCAGAGATCGGGGGATGAACACTGAAGCTTTCTTT.

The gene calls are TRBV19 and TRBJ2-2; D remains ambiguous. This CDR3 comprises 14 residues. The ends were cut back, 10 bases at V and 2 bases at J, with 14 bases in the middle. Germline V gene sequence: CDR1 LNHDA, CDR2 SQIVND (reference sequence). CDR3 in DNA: TGTGCCACGGCGGCACAGCTAAACACCGGGGAGCTGTTTTTT. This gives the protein CATAAQLNTGELFF.

CDR3 nucleotides: TGTGCCAGCAGGGCAAGAACCGGGGCAGTGGTAGCTTTCTTT. This codes for CASRARTGAVVAFF. The chain recombines TRBV28 with TRBJ1-1; a possible D gene is TRBD1 (5 bases). The CDR3 covers 14 residues. V lost 6 bases and J 10 bases, leaving 21 bases between the germline ends. Germline V gene sequence: CDR1 MDHEN, CDR2 SYDVKM.

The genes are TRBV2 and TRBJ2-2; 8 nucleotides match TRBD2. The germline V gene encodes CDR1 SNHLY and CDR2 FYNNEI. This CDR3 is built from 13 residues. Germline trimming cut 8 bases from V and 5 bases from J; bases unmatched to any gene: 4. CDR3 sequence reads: CASQQRGTGELFF. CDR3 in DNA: TGTGCCAGCCAACAGCGGGGGACCGGGGAGCTGTTTTTT.

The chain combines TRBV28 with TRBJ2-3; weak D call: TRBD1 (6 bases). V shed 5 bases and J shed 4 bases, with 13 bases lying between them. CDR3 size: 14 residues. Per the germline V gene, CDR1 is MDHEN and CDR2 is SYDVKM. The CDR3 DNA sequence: TGTGCCAGCAGTCTTCCCAGGGGAGCAGATACGCAGTATTTT. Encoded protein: CASSLPRGADTQYF.

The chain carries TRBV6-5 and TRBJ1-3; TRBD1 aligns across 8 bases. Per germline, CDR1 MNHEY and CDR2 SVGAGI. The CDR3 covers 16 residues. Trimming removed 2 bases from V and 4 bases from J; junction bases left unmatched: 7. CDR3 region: CASSYRSGGFGNTIYF. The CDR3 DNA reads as TGTGCCAGCAGTTACCGGTCAGGGGGCTTCGGAAACACCATATATTTT.

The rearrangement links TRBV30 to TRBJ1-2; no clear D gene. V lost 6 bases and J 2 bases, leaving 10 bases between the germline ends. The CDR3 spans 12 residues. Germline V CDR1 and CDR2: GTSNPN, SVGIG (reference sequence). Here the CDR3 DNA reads TGTGCCTGTCTGACTGAAAACTATGGCTACACCTTC. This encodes CACLTENYGYTF.

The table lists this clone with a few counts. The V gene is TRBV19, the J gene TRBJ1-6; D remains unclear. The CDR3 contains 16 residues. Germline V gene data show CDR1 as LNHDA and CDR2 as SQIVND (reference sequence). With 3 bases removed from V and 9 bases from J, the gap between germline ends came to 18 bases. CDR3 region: CASSIGPGSWGSPLHF. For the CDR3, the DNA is TGTGCCAGTAGTATTGGTCCAGGTAGTTGGGGTTCACCCCTCCACTTT.

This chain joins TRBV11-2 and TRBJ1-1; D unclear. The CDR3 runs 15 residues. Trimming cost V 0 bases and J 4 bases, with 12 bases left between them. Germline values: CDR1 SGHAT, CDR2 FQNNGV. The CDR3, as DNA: TGTGCCAGCAGCTTAGATCCCCAGTGGACCACTGAAGCTTTCTTT. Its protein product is CASSLDPQWTTEAFF.

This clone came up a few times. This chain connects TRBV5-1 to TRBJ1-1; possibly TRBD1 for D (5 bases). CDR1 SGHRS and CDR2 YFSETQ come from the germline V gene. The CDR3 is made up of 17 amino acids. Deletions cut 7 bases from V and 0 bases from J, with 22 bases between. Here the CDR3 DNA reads TGCGCCAGCCGGGGCGGATCCGCGACTGTAATGAACACTGAAGCTTTCTTT. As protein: CASRGGSATVMNTEAFF.

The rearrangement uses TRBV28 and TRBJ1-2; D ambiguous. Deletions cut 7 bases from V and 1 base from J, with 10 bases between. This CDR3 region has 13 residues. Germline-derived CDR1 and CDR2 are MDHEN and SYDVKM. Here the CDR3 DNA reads TGTGCCAGCACCGTAACGGTTAACTATGGCTACACCTTC. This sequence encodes CASTVTVNYGYTF.

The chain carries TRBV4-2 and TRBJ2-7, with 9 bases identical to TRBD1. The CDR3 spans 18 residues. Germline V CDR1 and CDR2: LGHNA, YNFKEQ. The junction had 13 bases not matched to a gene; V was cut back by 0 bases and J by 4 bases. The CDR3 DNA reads TGTGCCAGCAGCCAAGAAAGTGCTGGGTGGGGACAGGGATACGAGCAGTACTTC. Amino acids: CASSQESAGWGQGYEQYF.

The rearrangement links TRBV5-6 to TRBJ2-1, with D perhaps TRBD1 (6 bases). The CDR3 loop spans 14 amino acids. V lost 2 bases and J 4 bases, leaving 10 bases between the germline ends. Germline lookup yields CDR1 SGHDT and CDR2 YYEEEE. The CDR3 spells CASSFRQVYNEQFF. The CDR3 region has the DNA TGTGCCAGCAGCTTTCGACAGGTTTACAATGAGCAGTTCTTC.

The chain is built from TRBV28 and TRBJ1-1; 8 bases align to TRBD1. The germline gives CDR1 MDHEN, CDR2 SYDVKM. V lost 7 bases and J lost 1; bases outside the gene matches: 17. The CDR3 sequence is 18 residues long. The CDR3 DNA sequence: TGTGCCAGCACCATCCCGGGGCAGGGGGCGCGAAGGAACACTGAAGCTTTCTTT. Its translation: CASTIPGQGARRNTEAFF.

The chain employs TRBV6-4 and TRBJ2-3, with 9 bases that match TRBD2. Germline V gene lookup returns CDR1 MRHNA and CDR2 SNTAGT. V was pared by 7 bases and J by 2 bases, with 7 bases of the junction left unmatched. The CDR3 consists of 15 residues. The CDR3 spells CASTLERGATDTQYF. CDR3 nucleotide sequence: TGTGCCAGCACTCTAGAGCGGGGGGCCACAGATACGCAGTATTTT.

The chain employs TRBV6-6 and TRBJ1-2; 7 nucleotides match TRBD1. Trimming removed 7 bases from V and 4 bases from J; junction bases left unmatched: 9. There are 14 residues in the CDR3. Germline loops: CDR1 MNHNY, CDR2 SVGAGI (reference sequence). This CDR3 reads CASNGQVSGYGYTF. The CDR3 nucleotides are TGTGCCAGCAATGGACAGGTCTCAGGCTATGGCTACACCTTC.

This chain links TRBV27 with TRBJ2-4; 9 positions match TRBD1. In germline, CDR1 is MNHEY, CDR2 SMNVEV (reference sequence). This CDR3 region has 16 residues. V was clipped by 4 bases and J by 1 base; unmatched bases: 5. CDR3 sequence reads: CASSSGTGTAKNIQYF. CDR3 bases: TGTGCCAGCAGTTCAGGGACAGGGACTGCCAAAAACATTCAGTACTTC.